The 7 T cell receptor beta chains below all came from one sample that was sequenced in a study of shared clonotypes between healthy human individuals. The repertoire was sequenced with immunoSEQ multiplex PCR; TCRdb's copy has only in-frame clones and lacks some. The data hold 800,000 to 1,200,000 clones, with 75% to 85% observed a single time. Sequencing was performed on memory CD4+ T cells from PBMCs. Documented subset: CD45RA-negative fraction. These receptors were obtained from a man younger than 35 in good health. Some clones in this sample may be carry-over from other donors' samples.

The V call is TRBV7-2, the J call TRBJ2-1; 10 bases fit TRBD1. The CDR3 length is 14 residues. With V trimmed by 3 bases and J by 8 bases, 4 bases remained unmatched. CDR1 SGHTA and CDR2 FQGNSA come from the germline V gene. CDR3: CASSLTGGRDEQFF. As DNA, the CDR3 is TGTGCCAGCAGCTTGACAGGGGGCCGGGATGAGCAGTTCTTC.

The chain uses TRBV4-3 and TRBJ2-2; 7 bases map to TRBD1. V was clipped by 0 bases and J by 5 bases; unmatched bases: 3. The CDR3 covers 15 residues. Germline V gene sequence: CDR1 LGHNA, CDR2 YSLEER. For the CDR3, the DNA is TGCGCCAGCAGCCAAGAGACAGGGCCAACCGGGGAGCTGTTTTTT. Translated: CASSQETGPTGELFF.

This chain connects TRBV11-2 to TRBJ2-7, with 7 bases lining up with TRBD1. Germline CDR1 and CDR2: SGHAT and FQNNGV. The trim removed 5 bases at V and 0 bases at J, leaving 10 bases unmatched. The CDR3 consists of 16 residues. This CDR3 reads CASSHQGVGVSYEQYF. CDR3 sequence (DNA): TGTGCCAGCAGCCACCAGGGGGTGGGAGTCTCCTACGAGCAGTACTTC.

This rearrangement joins TRBV23-1 to TRBJ1-1; tentatively, D is TRBD1 (5 bases). TRBV23-1 is an ORF, and what it does is uncertain. V was clipped by 0 bases and J by 2 bases, with 10 bases between them. The CDR3 is 15 residues long. DNA of the CDR3: TGCGCCAGCAGTCAATCGACCAGGGCAAACACTGAAGCTTTCTTT. Protein: CASSQSTRANTEAFF.

This clone was counted between two and nine times. The V and J genes are TRBV28 and TRBJ1-5; unclear D gene. The germline gives CDR1 MDHEN, CDR2 SYDVKM. V lost 3 bases, J lost 5 bases, and 14 bases lay in between. The CDR3 has 15 amino acids. The CDR3 spells CASSFSETDHQPQHF. For the CDR3, the DNA is TGTGCCAGCAGTTTCTCGGAGACCGACCATCAGCCCCAGCATTTT.

The chain uses TRBV5-1 and TRBJ1-2, with 11 nucleotides matching TRBD1. V lost 0 bases to trimming and J lost 3 bases; unmatched junction nucleotides: 1. Per germline, CDR1 SGHRS and CDR2 YFSETQ. There are 15 residues in the CDR3. The CDR3 loop is CASSLGTGGDYGYTF. The DNA for the CDR3 is TGCGCCAGCAGCTTGGGGACAGGGGGCGACTATGGCTACACCTTC.

Concerning this clone: A much larger clone is a single base away; this may be a read error. The chain is built from TRBV4-1 and TRBJ1-1; a weak D match, TRBD1 (5 bases). CDR1 is MGHRA, CDR2 YSYEKL, per germline. The CDR3 runs 15 residues. The V gene lost 0 bases and the J gene lost 5 bases, with 13 bases spanning the gap. CDR3 residues: CASSQELQGGTEAFF. The CDR3 DNA reads as TGCGCCAGCAGCCAAGAATTGCAGGGAGGGACTGAAGCTTTCTTT.